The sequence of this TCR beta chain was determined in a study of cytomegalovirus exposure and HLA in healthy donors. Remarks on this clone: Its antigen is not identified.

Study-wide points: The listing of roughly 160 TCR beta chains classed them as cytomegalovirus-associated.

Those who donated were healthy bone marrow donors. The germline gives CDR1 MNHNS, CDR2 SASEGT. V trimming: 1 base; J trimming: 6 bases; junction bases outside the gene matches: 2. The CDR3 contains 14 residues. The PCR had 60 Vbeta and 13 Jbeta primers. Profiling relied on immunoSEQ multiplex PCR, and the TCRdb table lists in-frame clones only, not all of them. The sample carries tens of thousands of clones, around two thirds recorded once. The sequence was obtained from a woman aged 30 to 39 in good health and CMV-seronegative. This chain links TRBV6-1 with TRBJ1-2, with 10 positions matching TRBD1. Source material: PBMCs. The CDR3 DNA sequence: TGTGCCAGCAGTGAAGAGGGGACAGGGGATGGCTACACCTTC. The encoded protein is CASSEEGTGDGYTF.